This T cell receptor (beta chain) was obtained from a study of CD8 T cells in ankylosing spondylitis (dated 2017 in TCRdb). A note on the overall study: To find TCR variants linked to disease, the study profiled T cell receptor beta repertoires in ankylosing spondylitis patients and healthy donors. The whole study cohort included over a hundred healthy donors and 25 or so ankylosing spondylitis patients. Peripheral blood samples were taken, and synovial fluid was additionally collected from ankylosing spondylitis patients.

The trim is 0 bases for V and 3 bases for J, with a gap of 7 bases between the germline ends. From its cysteine to its phenylalanine, the CDR3 spans 14 amino acids. The CDR3 DNA has 42 bases and is translated from base 1. A note on this clonotype: What this receptor recognizes is not known. Base qualities are not provided; no much larger clone lies one nucleotide away.

The listed sequencing device is Illumina HiSeq 2500. Quantitative 5'-RACE with molecular barcodes was used to prepare TCR beta libraries. The paper's processing steps were these. A new computational method based on a probabilistic model of VDJ rearrangement was used to identify disease-linked TCR variants. The raw public reads went through TCRdb reprocessing: fastp at Q25, MiXCR clone calling, in-frame beta chains kept. Rows are unified per CDR3 protein, each entry keeping the most common DNA and genes. The V and J calls reflect TCRdb's pipeline rather than the authors' work. In all, the sample holds some 150,000 distinct CDR3 sequences, and approximately 44% of those were seen once. The ten most abundant clones make up 13% to 15% of the sample. Synovial fluid samples were paired with blood samples taken from the same ankylosing spondylitis patients. The full study reports these points: The disease-linked clones were reported as significantly enriched in matched synovial fluid samples from ankylosing spondylitis patients. A CD8+ phenotype was shown by the disease-linked clones, which were found at relatively low frequencies in peripheral blood. Some TCR beta motif variants had previously been reported in synovial fluid and blood of reactive arthritis patients, which suggested common disease-initiation mechanisms. A TCR beta motif of fewer than 10 highly homologous amino acid variants appeared characteristic of blood from ankylosing spondylitis patients.

The sample was synovial fluid, either unsorted or a sorted T cell fraction (not recorded which). The chain links TRBV12-3 or TRBV12-4 with TRBJ2-3, with the D gene not confidently named. The sequence derives from a male donor with ankylosing spondylitis. The DNA reads as follows: TGTGCCAGCAGTTTAGCGCTACTGACAGATACGCAGTATTTT. It codes for CASSLALLTDTQYF.